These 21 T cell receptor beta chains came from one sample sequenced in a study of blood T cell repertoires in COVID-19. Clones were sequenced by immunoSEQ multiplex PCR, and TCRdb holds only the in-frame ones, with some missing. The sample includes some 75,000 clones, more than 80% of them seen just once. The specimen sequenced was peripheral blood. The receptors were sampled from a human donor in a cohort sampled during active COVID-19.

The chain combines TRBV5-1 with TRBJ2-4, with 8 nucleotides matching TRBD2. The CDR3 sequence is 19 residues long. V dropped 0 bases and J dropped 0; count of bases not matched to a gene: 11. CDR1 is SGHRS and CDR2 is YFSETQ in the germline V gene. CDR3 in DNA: TGCGCCAGCAGCTTGGTCCGAACGGGGGGGCAAATAGCCAAAAACATTCAGTACTTC. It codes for CASSLVRTGGQIAKNIQYF.

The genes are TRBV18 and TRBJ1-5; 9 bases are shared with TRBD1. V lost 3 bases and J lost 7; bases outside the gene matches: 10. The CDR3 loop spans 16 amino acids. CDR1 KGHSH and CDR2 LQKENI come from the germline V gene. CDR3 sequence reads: CASSPGGTGTIQPQHF. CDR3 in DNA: TGTGCCAGCTCACCGGGCGGGACAGGGACGATCCAGCCCCAGCATTTT.

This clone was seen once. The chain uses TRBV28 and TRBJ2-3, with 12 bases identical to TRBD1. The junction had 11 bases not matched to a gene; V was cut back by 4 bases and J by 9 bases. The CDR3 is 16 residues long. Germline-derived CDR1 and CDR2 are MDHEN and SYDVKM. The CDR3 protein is CASSYPGQGASGTQYF. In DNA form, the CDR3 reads TGTGCCAGCAGTTATCCGGGACAGGGGGCTTCGGGGACGCAGTATTTT.

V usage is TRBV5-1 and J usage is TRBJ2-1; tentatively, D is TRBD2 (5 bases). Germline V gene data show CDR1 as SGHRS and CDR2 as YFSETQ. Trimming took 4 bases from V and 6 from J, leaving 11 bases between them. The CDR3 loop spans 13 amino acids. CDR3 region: CASSLGSPNEQFF. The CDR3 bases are TGCGCCAGCAGCCTTGGGAGTCCCAATGAGCAGTTCTTC.

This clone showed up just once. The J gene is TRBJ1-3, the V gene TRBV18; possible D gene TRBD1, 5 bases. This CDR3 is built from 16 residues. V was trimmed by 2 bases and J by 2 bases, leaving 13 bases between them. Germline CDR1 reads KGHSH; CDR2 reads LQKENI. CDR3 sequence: CASSPSTQDTGNTIYF. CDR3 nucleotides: TGTGCCAGCTCACCATCGACACAGGATACTGGAAACACCATATATTTT.

CDR3 DNA sequence: TGTGCCAGCAGTTCAGCAGGGGGCTCGGGCGAGCAGTACTTC. Protein: CASSSAGGSGEQYF. The V and J genes are TRBV6-2 or TRBV6-3 and TRBJ2-7; 8 positions match TRBD1. Germline V gives CDR1 MNHEY, CDR2 SVGEGT. Trimming at V came to 4 bases and at J to 6 bases, leaving 8 bases not matched to a gene. The CDR3 has 14 residues.

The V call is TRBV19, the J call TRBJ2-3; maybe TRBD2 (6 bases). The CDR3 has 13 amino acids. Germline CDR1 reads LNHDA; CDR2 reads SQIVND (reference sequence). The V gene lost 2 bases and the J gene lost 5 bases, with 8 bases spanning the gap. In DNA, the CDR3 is TGTGCCAGTAGTATACAGGGAGGAGATACGCAGTATTTT. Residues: CASSIQGGDTQYF.

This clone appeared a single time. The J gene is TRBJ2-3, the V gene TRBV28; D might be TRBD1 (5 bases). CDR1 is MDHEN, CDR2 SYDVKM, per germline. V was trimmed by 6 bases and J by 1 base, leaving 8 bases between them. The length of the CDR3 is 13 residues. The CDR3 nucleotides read TGTGCCAGCAGATGGGGCCGCACAGATACGCAGTATTTT. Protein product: CASRWGRTDTQYF.

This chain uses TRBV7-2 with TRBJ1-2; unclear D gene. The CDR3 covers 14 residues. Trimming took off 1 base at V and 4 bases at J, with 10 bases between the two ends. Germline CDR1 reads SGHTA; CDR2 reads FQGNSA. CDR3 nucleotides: TGTGCCAGCAGCTTAGTCGAGGGCTCCTATGGCTACACCTTC. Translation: CASSLVEGSYGYTF.

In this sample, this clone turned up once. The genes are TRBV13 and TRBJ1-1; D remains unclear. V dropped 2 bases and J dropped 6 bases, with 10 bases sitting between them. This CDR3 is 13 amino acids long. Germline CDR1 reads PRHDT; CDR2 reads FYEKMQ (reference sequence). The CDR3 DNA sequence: TGTGCCAGCAGCTTAATGCGGGGAGCTGAAGCTTTCTTT. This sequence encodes CASSLMRGAEAFF.

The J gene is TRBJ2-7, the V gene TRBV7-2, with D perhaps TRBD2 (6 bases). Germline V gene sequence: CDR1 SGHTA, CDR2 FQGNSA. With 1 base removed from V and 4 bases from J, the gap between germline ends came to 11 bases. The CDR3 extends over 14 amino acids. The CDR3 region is CASSLGRGEYEQYF. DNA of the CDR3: TGTGCCAGCAGCTTAGGGCGGGGAGAATACGAGCAGTACTTC.

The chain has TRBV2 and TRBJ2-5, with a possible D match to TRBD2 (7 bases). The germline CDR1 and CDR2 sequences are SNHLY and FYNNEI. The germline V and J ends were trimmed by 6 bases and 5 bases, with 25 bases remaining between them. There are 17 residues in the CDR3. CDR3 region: CASRNERWGGTDETQYF. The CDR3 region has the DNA TGTGCCAGCAGAAACGAACGCTGGGGGGGCACGGATGAGACCCAGTACTTC.

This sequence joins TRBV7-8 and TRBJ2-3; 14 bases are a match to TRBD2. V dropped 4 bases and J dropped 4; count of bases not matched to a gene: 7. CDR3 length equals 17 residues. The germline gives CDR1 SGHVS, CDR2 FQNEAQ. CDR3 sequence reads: CASSSGLAGVIPDTQYF. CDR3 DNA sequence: TGTGCCAGCAGCTCGGGACTAGCGGGGGTGATACCAGATACGCAGTATTTT.

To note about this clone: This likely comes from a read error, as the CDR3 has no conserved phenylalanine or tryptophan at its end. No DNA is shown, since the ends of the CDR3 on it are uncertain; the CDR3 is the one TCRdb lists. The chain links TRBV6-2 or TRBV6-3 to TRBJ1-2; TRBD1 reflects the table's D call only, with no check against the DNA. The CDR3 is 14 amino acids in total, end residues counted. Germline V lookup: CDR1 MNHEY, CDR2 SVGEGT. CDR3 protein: CASSRGGTGPWGYR.

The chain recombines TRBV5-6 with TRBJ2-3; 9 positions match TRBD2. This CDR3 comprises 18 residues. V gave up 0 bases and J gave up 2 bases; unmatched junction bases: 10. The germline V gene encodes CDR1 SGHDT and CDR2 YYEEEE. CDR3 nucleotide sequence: TGTGCCAGCAGCTTGGCCAGTTCGGAGCGGGGGGTCACAGATACGCAGTATTTT. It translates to CASSLASSERGVTDTQYF.

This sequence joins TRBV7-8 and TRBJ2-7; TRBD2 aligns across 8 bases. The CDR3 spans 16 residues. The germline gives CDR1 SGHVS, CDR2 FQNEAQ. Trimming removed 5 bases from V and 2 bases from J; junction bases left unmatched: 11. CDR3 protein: CASSRGGGGLPYEQYF. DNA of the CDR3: TGTGCCAGCAGCCGAGGCGGCGGGGGGTTACCCTACGAGCAGTACTTC.

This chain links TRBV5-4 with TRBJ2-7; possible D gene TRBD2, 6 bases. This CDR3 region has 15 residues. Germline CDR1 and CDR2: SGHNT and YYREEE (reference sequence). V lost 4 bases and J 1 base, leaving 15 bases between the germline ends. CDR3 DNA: TGTGCCAGCAGCCTCGAAGTTAGCGGATCCTACGAGCAGTACTTC. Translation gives CASSLEVSGSYEQYF.

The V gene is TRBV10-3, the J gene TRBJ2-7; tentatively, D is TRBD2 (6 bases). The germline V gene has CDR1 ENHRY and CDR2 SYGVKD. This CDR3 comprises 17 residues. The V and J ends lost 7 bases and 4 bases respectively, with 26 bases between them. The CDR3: CAITQGPGDSRRYEQYF. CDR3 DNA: TGTGCCATCACTCAAGGGCCGGGGGACTCCCGGAGATACGAGCAGTACTTC.

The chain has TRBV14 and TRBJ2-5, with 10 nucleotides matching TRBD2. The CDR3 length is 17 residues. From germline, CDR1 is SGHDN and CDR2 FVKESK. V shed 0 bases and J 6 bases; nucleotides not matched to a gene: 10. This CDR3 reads CASSQDFWTSGGKTQYF. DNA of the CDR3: TGTGCCAGCAGCCAAGATTTTTGGACTAGCGGCGGGAAGACCCAGTACTTC. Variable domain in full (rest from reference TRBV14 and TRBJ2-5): EAGVTQFPSHSVIEKGQTVTLRCDPISGHDNLYWYRRVMGKEIKFLLHFVKESKQDESGMPNNRFLAERTGGTYSTLKVQPAELEDSGVYFCASSQDFWTSGGKTQYFGPGTRLLVL.

The CDR3 reads CASRGEPYGYTF. CDR3 nucleotide sequence: TGCGCCAGCCGGGGGGAGCCCTATGGCTACACCTTC. This chain links TRBV5-1 with TRBJ1-2, with TRBD1 as a possible D gene (5 bases). Germline V gene lookup returns CDR1 SGHRS and CDR2 YFSETQ. The CDR3 has 12 amino acids. V was shortened by 7 bases and J by 4 bases, with 11 bases between the two germline ends.

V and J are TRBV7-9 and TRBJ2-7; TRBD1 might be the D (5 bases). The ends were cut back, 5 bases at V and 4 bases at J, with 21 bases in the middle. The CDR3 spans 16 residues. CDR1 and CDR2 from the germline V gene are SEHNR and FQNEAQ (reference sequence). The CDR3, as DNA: TGTGCCAGCAGCGCGACCAGGGATCTCATCAAATACGAGCAGTACTTC. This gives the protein CASSATRDLIKYEQYF.